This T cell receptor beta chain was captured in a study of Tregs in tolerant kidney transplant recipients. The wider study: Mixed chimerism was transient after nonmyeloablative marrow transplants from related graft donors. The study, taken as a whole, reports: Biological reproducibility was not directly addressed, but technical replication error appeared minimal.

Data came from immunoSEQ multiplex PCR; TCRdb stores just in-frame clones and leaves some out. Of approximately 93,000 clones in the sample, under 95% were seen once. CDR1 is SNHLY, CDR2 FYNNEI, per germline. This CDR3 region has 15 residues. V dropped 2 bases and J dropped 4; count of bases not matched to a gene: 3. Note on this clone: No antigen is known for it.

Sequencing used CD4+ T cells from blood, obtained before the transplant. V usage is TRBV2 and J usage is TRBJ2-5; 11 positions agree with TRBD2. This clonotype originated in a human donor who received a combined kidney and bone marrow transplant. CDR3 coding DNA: TGTGCCAGCAGTGAACGTAGCGGGAGGGGAGAGACCCAGTACTTC. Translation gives CASSERSGRGETQYF.